These 17 T cell receptor beta chains were sequenced from one sample in a study of cytomegalovirus exposure and HLA in healthy donors. This PCR relied on a set of 60 Vbeta primers and 13 Jbeta primers. Sequencing was performed with immunoSEQ multiplex PCR; in TCRdb, only in-frame clones are kept and a portion is missing. The sample holds 150,000 or so clones; 60% to 80% are singletons and the top ten take about 13%. The source material was PBMCs. Receptors were obtained from a man aged 30 to 39 in good health and CMV-seropositive.

This chain connects TRBV29-1 to TRBJ2-1; 11 nucleotides agree with TRBD2. V lost 6 bases to trimming and J lost 5 bases; unmatched junction nucleotides: 12. The germline CDR1 and CDR2 sequences are SQVTM and ANQGSEA. CDR3 length equals 16 residues. CDR3 coding DNA: TGCAGCGTCCACGGAGTACTAGCGGGAGTCGACAATGAGCAGTTCTTC. As protein: CSVHGVLAGVDNEQFF.

The chain links TRBV18 to TRBJ2-5; D unclear. V shed 2 bases and J shed 2 bases, with 6 bases lying between them. The CDR3 runs 13 residues. The germline V gene encodes CDR1 KGHSH and CDR2 LQKENI. CDR3 protein: CASSPADQETQYF. The CDR3 bases are TGTGCCAGCTCACCAGCGGATCAAGAGACCCAGTACTTC.

The chain couples TRBV23-1 to TRBJ1-1; a possible D gene is TRBD1 (6 bases). TRBV23-1 qualifies as an ORF whose function is uncertain. This CDR3 is built from 14 residues. Trimming removed 2 bases from V and 1 base from J, with 8 bases in between. The CDR3 sequence is CASSQLGANTEAFF. For the CDR3, the DNA is TGCGCCAGCAGTCAACTGGGGGCGAACACTGAAGCTTTCTTT.

This chain joins TRBV5-6 and TRBJ1-1; D is undetermined. V was clipped by 4 bases and J by 2 bases, with 3 bases between them. The germline V gene has CDR1 SGHDT and CDR2 YYEEEE. This CDR3 is built from 11 residues. CDR3 sequence reads: CASSSNTEAFF. The CDR3 region has the DNA TGTGCCAGCAGCAGCAACACTGAAGCTTTCTTT.

This chain joins TRBV6-5 and TRBJ1-5, with 9 nucleotides matching TRBD1. Germline CDR1 MNHEY, CDR2 SVGAGI. The ends lost 6 bases at V and 6 bases at J; junction bases unmatched: 6. CDR3 length: 14 residues. CDR3 amino acids: CASRRTGGGQPQHF. The CDR3 nucleotides are TGTGCCAGCAGACGTACAGGGGGCGGTCAGCCCCAGCATTTT.

CDR3 loop: CASRTGTGARQPQHF. The CDR3 DNA follows: TGTGCCAGCAGGACCGGGACAGGGGCAAGGCAGCCCCAGCATTTT. This rearrangement joins TRBV2 to TRBJ1-5; 10 nucleotides match TRBD1. V lost 6 bases to trimming and J lost 7 bases; unmatched junction nucleotides: 9. CDR1 is SNHLY, CDR2 FYNNEI, per germline. This CDR3 region has 15 residues.

The V gene is TRBV28, the J gene TRBJ1-2; D unresolved. This CDR3 has 18 amino acids. The V and J ends lost 4 bases and 1 base respectively, with 22 bases between them. CDR1 and CDR2 from the germline V gene are MDHEN and SYDVKM. The DNA of the CDR3 is TGTGCCAGCAGTTCAATCCAGGACTCCTACCGCAGTAACTATGGCTACACCTTC. This sequence encodes CASSSIQDSYRSNYGYTF.

This clone came up once. The V call is TRBV19, the J call TRBJ1-2, with 7 bases identical to TRBD1. Germline V gives CDR1 LNHDA, CDR2 SQIVND (reference sequence). Unmatched junction bases numbered 11, after V lost 3 bases and J lost 7 bases. The CDR3 is 15 amino acids. The CDR3 DNA sequence: TGTGCCAGTAGTATCTCCGGACAGGCCGGGGCTGGCTACACCTTC. Protein product: CASSISGQAGAGYTF.

This clone was detected a few times. The chain links TRBV5-1 to TRBJ1-1, with TRBD1 matching over 10 bases. The CDR3 covers 17 residues. CDR1 is SGHRS, CDR2 YFSETQ, per germline. Unmatched junction bases numbered 12, after V lost 4 bases and J lost 3 bases. CDR3 sequence: CASSPNLGQGMDTEAFF. In nucleotides, the CDR3 is TGCGCCAGCAGCCCCAACCTGGGACAGGGGATGGACACTGAAGCTTTCTTT.

The rearrangement joins TRBV15 to TRBJ1-2; a weak D match, TRBD1 (6 bases). From germline, CDR1 is LNHNV and CDR2 YYDKDF (reference sequence). V was shortened by 0 bases and J by 7 bases, with 6 bases between the two germline ends. The CDR3 is made up of 12 amino acids. The DNA of the CDR3 is TGTGCCACCAGCAGAGAACAGGGTGGCTACACCTTC. Residues: CATSREQGGYTF.

The chain carries TRBV4-1 and TRBJ2-7; the match to TRBD2 covers 10 bases. V gave up 0 bases and J gave up 1 base; unmatched junction bases: 6. Germline CDR1 MGHRA, CDR2 YSYEKL. This CDR3 is 17 amino acids long. The CDR3, as DNA: TGCGCCAGCAGCCAAGATAGGCTAGCGGGGGTATCCTACGAGCAGTACTTC. Translated, it gives CASSQDRLAGVSYEQYF.

V gene TRBV28 combines with J gene TRBJ2-7; 12 bases agree with TRBD1. The CDR3 is 15 residues long. Trimming at V came to 5 bases and at J to 7 bases, leaving 9 bases not matched to a gene. Germline V gives CDR1 MDHEN, CDR2 SYDVKM. The CDR3 DNA reads as TGTGCCAGCAGTGGGGGGGGACAGGGGGCGCTGGAGCAGTACTTC. It yields the protein CASSGGGQGALEQYF.

CDR3 region: CASSSRRDRAPSDTHEQYF. The CDR3 DNA reads TGTGCCAGCAGCTCGCGCCGGGACAGGGCTCCTAGCGATACCCACGAGCAGTACTTC. The V and J genes are TRBV7-9 and TRBJ2-7; TRBD1 matches at 9 bases. Germline lookup yields CDR1 SEHNR and CDR2 FQNEAQ (reference sequence). Trimming cost V 4 bases and J 5 bases; bases outside gene matches: 21. This CDR3 comprises 19 residues.

A few counts support this clone. The same CDR3 can be traced to other DNA sequences in this sample. This sequence joins TRBV14 and TRBJ2-7, with 8 bases that match TRBD2. Trimming removed 1 base from V and 6 bases from J; junction bases left unmatched: 11. The CDR3 has 16 amino acids. Germline V gene data show CDR1 as SGHDN and CDR2 as FVKESK. CDR3 DNA: TGTGCCAGCAGCCAAGTGGGTCCCGATCGGGGGGGCGAGCAGTACTTC. It codes for CASSQVGPDRGGEQYF. The entire variable domain, with the rest obtained from reference TRBV14 and TRBJ2-7, is as follows: EAGVTQFPSHSVIEKGQTVTLRCDPISGHDNLYWYRRVMGKEIKFLLHFVKESKQDESGMPNNRFLAERTGGTYSTLKVQPAELEDSGVYFCASSQVGPDRGGEQYFGPGTRLTVT.

V is TRBV15 and J is TRBJ2-7; D is undetermined. From germline, CDR1 is LNHNV and CDR2 YYDKDF (reference sequence). V lost 8 bases to trimming and J lost 2 bases, with 22 bases between them. The length of the CDR3 is 16 residues. The CDR3 DNA reads as TGTGCCACCGGGCCTTTTACGATCTTCGTAACCTACGAGCAGTACTTC. Its protein is CATGPFTIFVTYEQYF.

The J gene is TRBJ1-5, the V gene TRBV5-4; D is ambiguous. The germline gives CDR1 SGHNT, CDR2 YYREEE (reference sequence). The CDR3 sequence is 12 residues long. V was cut by 4 bases and J by 4 bases, with 6 bases left in between. This CDR3 reads CASSADNQPQHF. In DNA, the CDR3 is TGTGCCAGCAGCGCGGATAATCAGCCCCAGCATTTT.

The chain has TRBV20-1 and TRBJ1-2, with D hard to call. The length of the CDR3 is 11 residues. V was trimmed by 6 bases and J by 9 bases, leaving 14 bases between them. From germline, CDR1 is DFQATT and CDR2 SNEGSKA (reference sequence). CDR3 bases: TGCAGTGCCTTGCGGGGAGGGAGCTACACCTTC. This translates into CSALRGGSYTF.